The 15 T cell receptor beta chains below all came from one sample that was sequenced in a study of OX40 agonist ivuxolimab in advanced cancers. Data came from immunoSEQ multiplex PCR; TCRdb stores just in-frame clones and leaves some out. This sample yields roughly 70,000 clones, of which roughly 78% are seen a single time; 5% belongs to the top ten. The sequences come from CD4+ or CD8+ T cells sorted from blood, collected in a trial of the OX40 agonist ivuxolimab. Every receptor here comes from an adult with an advanced solid tumor such as melanoma, head and neck, liver or kidney cancer.

DNA for the CDR3: TGTGCCAGCAGCCCTAGGCCTGTAGATACGCAGTATTTT. Protein product: CASSPRPVDTQYF. This chain uses TRBV7-8 with TRBJ2-3; D gene ambiguous. Germline V gene sequence: CDR1 SGHVS, CDR2 FQNEAQ. The CDR3 is 13 amino acids. V lost 5 bases to trimming and J lost 5 bases, with 11 bases between them.

The rearrangement links TRBV2 to TRBJ2-7; D is uncertain. From germline, CDR1 is SNHLY and CDR2 FYNNEI. The CDR3 loop spans 11 amino acids. Trimming took 0 bases from V and 5 from J, leaving 2 bases between them. This CDR3 is CASSEAHEQYF. CDR3 nucleotides: TGTGCCAGCAGTGAAGCCCACGAGCAGTACTTC.

This chain connects TRBV5-5 to TRBJ1-6, with D unclear. This CDR3 has 16 amino acids. The V and J ends lost 2 bases and 7 bases respectively, with 16 bases between them. Germline V CDR1 and CDR2: SGHKS, YYEKEE (reference sequence). The CDR3 sequence is CASSLTQFLWNSPLHF. The CDR3 DNA reads TGTGCCAGCAGCTTAACCCAGTTCCTTTGGAATTCACCCCTCCACTTT.

This clone was seen a few times. The chain links TRBV28 to TRBJ2-7; 7 bases line up with TRBD1. The CDR3 is made up of 15 amino acids. The germline V gene has CDR1 MDHEN and CDR2 SYDVKM. Germline trimming cut 5 bases from V and 0 bases from J; bases unmatched to any gene: 7. The CDR3 DNA follows: TGTGCCAGCAGTGAACAGGGGTTTAGCTCCTACGAGCAGTACTTC. It yields the protein CASSEQGFSSYEQYF.

The chain carries TRBV6-8 and TRBJ2-7; TRBD2 is a possible D gene (7 bases). The CDR3 runs 18 residues. Germline CDR1 is MNHGY and CDR2 is SAAAGT. The V and J ends lost 0 bases and 3 bases respectively, with 21 bases between them. The CDR3 DNA sequence: TGTGCCAGCAGTTACTCGACCGGGACGCGGGGGCTACTCTACGAGCAGTACTTC. Its protein is CASSYSTGTRGLLYEQYF.

As regards this clone: Different DNA sequences within this sample yield the same CDR3. The V gene is TRBV5-1, the J gene TRBJ2-7; tentatively, D is TRBD2 (6 bases). The CDR3 sequence is 14 residues long. Germline values: CDR1 SGHRS, CDR2 YFSETQ. V lost 5 bases and J 5 bases, leaving 17 bases between the germline ends. The CDR3 region has the DNA TGCGCCAGCAGTAAACTGGGGGACTCGGACGAGCAGTACTTC. Translation gives CASSKLGDSDEQYF.

This chain uses TRBV6-1 with TRBJ2-7, with D possibly TRBD2 on 6 matching bases. Germline V gene data show CDR1 as MNHNS and CDR2 as SASEGT. CDR3 length: 13 residues. The CDR3 DNA follows: TGTGCAGCACGGGGGAAGGGCTCCTACGAGCAGTACTTC. It yields the protein CAARGKGSYEQYF.

The chain recombines TRBV7-6 with TRBJ2-7; D remains unclear. V shed 2 bases and J shed 1 base, with 9 bases lying between them. The CDR3 covers 14 residues. Germline V gene sequence: CDR1 SGHVS, CDR2 FNYEAQ. DNA for the CDR3: TGTGCCAGCAGCTTAAATTCGGGTTCCTACGAGCAGTACTTC. Translating gives CASSLNSGSYEQYF. Supplemented by reference TRBV7-6 and TRBJ2-7, the full variable domain reads GAGVSQSPRYKVTKRGQDVALRCDPISGHVSLYWYRQALGQGPEFLTYFNYEAQQDKSGLPNDRFSAERPEGSISTLTIQRTEQRDSAMYRCASSLNSGSYEQYFGPGTRLTVT.

The chain employs TRBV18 and TRBJ2-7; D unclear. The CDR3 has 13 residues. CDR1 is KGHSH, CDR2 LQKENI, per germline. The V end lost 5 bases, the J end lost 4 bases, and 12 bases lay between the germline ends. The CDR3 loop is CASSSDTGYEQYF. In DNA, the CDR3 is TGTGCCAGCTCAAGTGACACCGGGTACGAGCAGTACTTC.

The chain joins TRBV7-9 to TRBJ2-1; D remains unclear. Germline V gene sequence: CDR1 SEHNR, CDR2 FQNEAQ (reference sequence). The CDR3 spans 15 residues. Trimming took off 5 bases at V and 10 bases at J, with 21 bases between the two ends. This CDR3 is CASSPPSNFLGEQFF. For the CDR3, the DNA is TGTGCCAGCAGCCCCCCATCGAATTTTCTAGGGGAGCAGTTCTTC.

The chain combines TRBV7-9 with TRBJ2-3, with 7 bases lining up with TRBD2. The germline CDR1 and CDR2 sequences are SEHNR and FQNEAQ (reference sequence). V was clipped by 7 bases and J by 3 bases; unmatched bases: 10. The CDR3 loop spans 15 amino acids. CDR3 protein: CASTLTGGSTDTQYF. In DNA, the CDR3 is TGTGCCAGCACTCTTACGGGAGGTTCGACAGATACGCAGTATTTT.

J is TRBJ1-4 and V is TRBV6-4; D uncertain. Germline CDR1 is MRHNA and CDR2 is SNTAGT. V dropped 6 bases and J dropped 4 bases, with 15 bases sitting between them. CDR3 size: 15 residues. CDR3 amino acids: CASRSAERINEKLFF. The DNA of the CDR3 is TGTGCCAGCAGAAGCGCAGAACGCATTAATGAAAAACTGTTTTTT.

This rearrangement joins TRBV11-2 to TRBJ2-7; 9 nucleotides agree with TRBD1. The germline V gene has CDR1 SGHAT and CDR2 FQNNGV. Losses at the gene ends were 5 bases for V and 5 bases for J; bases not matched to a gene: 7. This CDR3 is built from 14 residues. This CDR3 is CASSLQGAVHEQYF. CDR3 sequence (DNA): TGTGCCAGCAGCCTACAGGGGGCGGTCCACGAGCAGTACTTC.

The chain uses TRBV19 and TRBJ1-4, with unresolved D. V was pared by 4 bases and J by 7 bases, with 13 bases between. The CDR3 sequence is 14 residues long. Germline V gene lookup returns CDR1 LNHDA and CDR2 SQIVND (reference sequence). CDR3 coding DNA: TGTGCCAGTAGTACCAAATCCTCGGGTGAAAAACTGTTTTTT. It is translated as CASSTKSSGEKLFF.

The chain carries TRBV7-2 and TRBJ2-5, with D perhaps being TRBD1 or TRBD2 (6 bases each). The CDR3 length is 13 residues. Germline-derived CDR1 and CDR2 are SGHTA and FQGNSA. The V end lost 8 bases, the J end lost 2 bases, and 12 bases lay between the germline ends. CDR3 sequence: CASGRGLQETQYF. The CDR3 region has the DNA TGTGCCAGCGGCCGGGGGCTTCAAGAGACCCAGTACTTC.